These 10 T cell receptor beta chains share one sample of origin, sequenced in a study of identical twins. TCRdb independently ran MiXCR on the 5' RACE reads; one entry per CDR3 protein. Seen here are around 450,000 distinct CDR3 sequences, about 14% observed once, and the top ten hold approximately 0.52%. These same data were also listed under a study on yellow fever vaccine responses in identical twins.

Specimen: CD4+ T cells sorted from blood. These receptors were collected from a woman under 30 in good health.

The table lists this clonotype with a few counts. The chain combines TRBV15 with TRBJ2-5; no clear D. The CDR3 runs 15 residues. Germline CDR1 is LNHNV and CDR2 is YYDKDF (reference sequence). The ends were cut back, 0 bases at V and 5 bases at J, with 13 bases in the middle. Written as DNA, the CDR3 is TGTGCCACCAGCAGAGATCCGGGTGGTTCGGAGACCCAGTACTTC. It yields the protein CATSRDPGGSETQYF.

In its sample, this clonotype was seen a few times. The rearrangement uses TRBV7-9 and TRBJ2-2, with D perhaps given as TRBD1 or TRBD2 (6 bases each). The V and J ends lost 6 bases and 0 bases respectively, with 14 bases between them. The CDR3 has 16 residues. Looked up from germline, CDR1 is SEHNR and CDR2 is FQNEAQ (reference sequence). CDR3 in DNA: TGTGCCAGCAGATCGCAGGGGACTTCGAACACCGGGGAGCTGTTTTTT. It translates to CASRSQGTSNTGELFF.

The CDR3 spells CASSYRVNYEQYF. CDR3 DNA sequence: TGTGCCAGCAGTTACAGGGTGAACTACGAGCAGTACTTC. The chain uses TRBV6-5 and TRBJ2-7, with D uncertain. The CDR3 length is 13 residues. V lost 2 bases, J lost 3 bases, and 8 bases lay in between. Germline assignment: CDR1 MNHEY and CDR2 SVGAGI.

There are a few counts of this clonotype. V gene TRBV19 combines with J gene TRBJ2-7, with D perhaps matching TRBD1 (6 bases). The ends were cut back, 5 bases at V and 6 bases at J, with 14 bases in the middle. The V gene's germline CDR1 is LNHDA and CDR2 SQIVND (reference sequence). The CDR3 spans 13 residues. The CDR3 is CASSAKTGTEQYF. CDR3 coding DNA: TGTGCCAGTAGTGCGAAGACAGGTACCGAGCAGTACTTC. The variable domain in full, with the rest retrieved from reference TRBV19 and TRBJ2-7, is DGGITQSPKYLFRKEGQNVTLSCEQNLNHDAMYWYRQDPGQGLRLIYYSQIVNDFQKGDIAEGYSVSREKKESFPLTVTSAQKNPTAFYLCASSAKTGTEQYFGPGTRLTVT.

This clonotype showed up just a few times. This chain uses TRBV7-2 with TRBJ2-7; 8 bases line up with TRBD1. With V trimmed by 8 bases and J by 3 bases, 6 bases remained unmatched. Germline values: CDR1 SGHTA, CDR2 FQGNSA. The CDR3 has 13 amino acids. CDR3 amino acids: CASRPGGIYEQYF. The CDR3, as DNA: TGTGCCAGCCGCCCAGGGGGCATCTACGAGCAGTACTTC.

This clonotype showed up just a few times. The V call is TRBV20-1, the J call TRBJ2-7, with D possibly TRBD2 on 6 matching bases. The CDR3 covers 13 residues. V dropped 3 bases and J dropped 7 bases, with 16 bases sitting between them. The germline V gene encodes CDR1 DFQATT and CDR2 SNEGSKA (reference sequence). The CDR3 protein is CSARAGSALEQYF. The CDR3 nucleotides are TGCAGTGCTAGGGCGGGGTCTGCCCTGGAGCAGTACTTC.

This chain links TRBV11-3 with TRBJ1-1; D not certain. The V gene's germline CDR1 is SGHNT and CDR2 YENEEA. The V end was cut by 5 bases, the J end by 1 base, with 8 bases between. The CDR3 spans 13 residues. CDR3 loop: CASSELGNTEAFF. Here the CDR3 DNA reads TGTGCCAGCAGCGAGCTCGGGAACACTGAAGCTTTCTTT.

This clonotype was seen ten or more times. The genes are TRBV12-3 or TRBV12-4 and TRBJ1-5; D is uncertain. With 7 bases removed from V and 0 bases from J, the gap between germline ends came to 4 bases. The CDR3 contains 12 residues. In DNA form, the CDR3 reads TGTGCCAGCACCTATAGCAATCAGCCCCAGCATTTT. This sequence encodes CASTYSNQPQHF.

Many counts were recorded for this clonotype. This chain links TRBV25-1 with TRBJ2-2; TRBD2 is a possible D gene (5 bases). Trimming cost V 4 bases and J 3 bases, with 15 bases left between them. In germline, CDR1 is MGHDK, CDR2 SYGVNS. The CDR3 contains 16 residues. CDR3 in amino acids: CASSAEKSGYTGELFF. CDR3 bases: TGTGCCAGCAGTGCCGAAAAGTCGGGGTACACCGGGGAGCTGTTTTTT.

The chain uses TRBV20-1 and TRBJ2-7; TRBD2 might be the D (6 bases). This CDR3 has 12 residues. V lost 0 bases and J 7 bases, leaving 10 bases between the germline ends. Germline V gene sequence: CDR1 DFQATT, CDR2 SNEGSKA (reference sequence). The chain's CDR3 is CSARDRGWEQYF. The CDR3, as DNA: TGCAGTGCTAGAGATCGGGGGTGGGAGCAGTACTTC.